This TCR beta chain appears in the sequencing data of a study of cytomegalovirus exposure and HLA in healthy donors. Comment on this clone: What it recognizes is unknown.

In the PCR, 60 Vbeta and 13 Jbeta primers were used. The protocol was immunoSEQ multiplex PCR, while the TCRdb copy is restricted to in-frame clones and leaves out a portion. The repertoire has around 200,000 clones, over 65% of them found once; the top ten carry roughly 16%. Study results and caveats: 16,951 TCR beta sequences were associated with HLA alleles at 0.05 false discovery rate in a later analysis.

The V end lost 2 bases, the J end lost 5 bases, and 6 bases lay between the germline ends. The germline V gene encodes CDR1 SGHAT and CDR2 FQNNGV. CDR3 length: 13 residues. The clonotype was recovered from a man between 35 and 55 years old in good health and CMV-seronegative. Sequencing was performed on PBMCs. This chain uses TRBV11-2 with TRBJ2-2; D is perhaps TRBD2 (5 bases). The CDR3 protein is CASSLKRTGELFF. CDR3 nucleotides: TGTGCCAGCAGCTTAAAGCGGACCGGGGAGCTGTTTTTT.